The subject of this entry is one T cell receptor (beta chain). Antigen unknown. The data stem from a study of blood T cells in healthy people across ages. Study conclusions and caveats: The diversity estimates, figures obtained from one million T cells, were considered underestimates. Across samples, TCR beta diversity tracked strongly with naive T cell percentage.

Donors gave about 9.3 milliliters of peripheral blood apiece. Germline V gives CDR1 DFQATT, CDR2 SNEGSKA (reference sequence). J lost 11 bases, V lost 8 bases, and 23 bases had no gene match. The length of the CDR3 is 15 residues. A second about 6 to 12 cycle PCR used barcoded and J-beta primers. MiXCR, applied by TCRdb to the 5' RACE reads, yields one record per CDR3 protein. The repertoire holds about 1,600,000 distinct CDR3 sequences, with around 39% as singletons. V usage is TRBV20-1 and J usage is TRBJ2-5; 7 bases align to TRBD1. The sample taken for sequencing was blood. This receptor was identified in a woman aged 18 to 35 in good health. The chain's CDR3 is CSTIASGGSSNEQYF. CDR3 nucleotide sequence: TGCAGTACCATAGCCTCAGGGGGTAGTAGTAATGAGCAGTACTTC.